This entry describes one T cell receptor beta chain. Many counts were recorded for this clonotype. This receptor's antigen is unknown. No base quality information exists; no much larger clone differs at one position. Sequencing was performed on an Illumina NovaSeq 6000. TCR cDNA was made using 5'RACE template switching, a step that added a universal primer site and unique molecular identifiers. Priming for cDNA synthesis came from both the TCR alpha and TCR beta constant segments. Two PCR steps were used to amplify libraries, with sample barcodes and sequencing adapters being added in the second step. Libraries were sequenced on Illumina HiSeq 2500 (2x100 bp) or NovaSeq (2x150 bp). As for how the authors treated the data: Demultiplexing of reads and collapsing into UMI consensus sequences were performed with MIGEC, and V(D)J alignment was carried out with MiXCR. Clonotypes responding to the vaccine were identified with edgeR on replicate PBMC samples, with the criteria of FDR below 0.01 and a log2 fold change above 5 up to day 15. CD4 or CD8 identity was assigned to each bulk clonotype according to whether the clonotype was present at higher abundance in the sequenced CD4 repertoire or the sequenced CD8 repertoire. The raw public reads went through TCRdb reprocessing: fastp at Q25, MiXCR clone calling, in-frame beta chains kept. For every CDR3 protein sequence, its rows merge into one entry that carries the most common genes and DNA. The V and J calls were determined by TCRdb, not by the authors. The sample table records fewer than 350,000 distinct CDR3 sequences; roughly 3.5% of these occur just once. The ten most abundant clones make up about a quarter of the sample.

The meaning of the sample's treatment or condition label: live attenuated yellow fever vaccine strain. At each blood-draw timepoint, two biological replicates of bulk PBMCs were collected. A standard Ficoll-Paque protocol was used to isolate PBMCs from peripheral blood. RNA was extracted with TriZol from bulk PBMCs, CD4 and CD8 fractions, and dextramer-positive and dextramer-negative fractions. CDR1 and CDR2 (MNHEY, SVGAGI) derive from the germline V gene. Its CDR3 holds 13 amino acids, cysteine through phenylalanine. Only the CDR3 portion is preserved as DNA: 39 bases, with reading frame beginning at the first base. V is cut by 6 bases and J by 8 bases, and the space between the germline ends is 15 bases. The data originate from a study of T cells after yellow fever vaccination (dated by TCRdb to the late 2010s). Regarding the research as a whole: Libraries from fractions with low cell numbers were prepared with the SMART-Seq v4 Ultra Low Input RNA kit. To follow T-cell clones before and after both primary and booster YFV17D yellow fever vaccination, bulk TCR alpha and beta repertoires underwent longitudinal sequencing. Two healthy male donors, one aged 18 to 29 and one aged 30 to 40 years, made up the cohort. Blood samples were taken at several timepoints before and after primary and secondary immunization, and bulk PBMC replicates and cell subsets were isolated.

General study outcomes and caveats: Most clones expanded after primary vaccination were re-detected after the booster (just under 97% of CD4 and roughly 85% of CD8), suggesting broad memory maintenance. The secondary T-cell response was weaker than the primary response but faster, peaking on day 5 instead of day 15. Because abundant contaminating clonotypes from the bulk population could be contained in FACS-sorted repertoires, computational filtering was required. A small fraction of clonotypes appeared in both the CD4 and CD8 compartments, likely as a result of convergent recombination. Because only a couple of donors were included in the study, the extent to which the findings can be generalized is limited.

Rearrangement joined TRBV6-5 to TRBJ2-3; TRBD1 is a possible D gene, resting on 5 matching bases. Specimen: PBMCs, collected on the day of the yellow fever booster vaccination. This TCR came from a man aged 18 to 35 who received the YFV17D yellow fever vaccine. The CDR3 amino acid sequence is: CASSQQVLGTQYF. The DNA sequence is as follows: TGTGCCAGCAGCCAACAGGTTTTGGGTACGCAGTATTTT.